This passage covers 17 T cell receptor beta chains from one sample sequenced in a study of shared clonotypes between healthy human individuals. The repertoire was sequenced with immunoSEQ multiplex PCR; TCRdb's copy has only in-frame clones and lacks some. Here the sample spans about 2 million clones, 95% being singletons. The source material was naive CD4+ T cells sorted from blood. The subset was: CD45RA+ positively selected. The receptors shown here come from a man aged 18 to 29 in good health.

The chain links TRBV30 to TRBJ2-7; perhaps TRBD2 as D (5 bases). V lost 2 bases and J 9 bases, leaving 17 bases between the germline ends. The V gene's germline CDR1 is GTSNPN and CDR2 SVGIG (reference sequence). The CDR3 has 13 residues. The CDR3 sequence: CAWSPQMTTTQYF. The CDR3 bases are TGTGCCTGGAGTCCTCAAATGACTACCACGCAGTACTTC. The complete variable domain, with remaining parts taken from reference TRBV30 and TRBJ2-7, reads SQTIHQWPATLVQPVGSPLSLECTVEGTSNPNLYWYRQAAGRGLQLLFYSVGIGQISSEVPQNLSASRPQDRQFILSSKKLLLSDSGFYLCAWSPQMTTTQYFGPGTRLTVT.

This sequence joins TRBV6-6 and TRBJ1-2; D unclear. Trimming pared 5 bases from V and 10 bases from J, leaving 14 bases between. In germline, CDR1 is MNHNY, CDR2 SVGAGI (reference sequence). The CDR3 is made up of 12 amino acids. The CDR3 protein is CASSPPGSTYTF. In DNA form, the CDR3 reads TGTGCCAGCAGTCCCCCGGGCAGTACCTACACCTTC.

This chain connects TRBV10-3 to TRBJ2-1; 9 nucleotides line up with TRBD2. The CDR3 extends over 14 amino acids. With V trimmed by 4 bases and J by 4 bases, 2 bases remained unmatched. Germline V gives CDR1 ENHRY, CDR2 SYGVKD. CDR3 nucleotides: TGTGCCATCAGTGGGACTAGCGAGTACAATGAGCAGTTCTTC. This codes for CAISGTSEYNEQFF.

V usage is TRBV7-9 and J usage is TRBJ2-3; no clear D. Germline lookup yields CDR1 SEHNR and CDR2 FQNEAQ (reference sequence). CDR3 length: 14 residues. V dropped 4 bases and J dropped 9 bases, with 17 bases sitting between them. CDR3 nucleotides: TGTGCCAGCAGCTCCGACGAGGTCTATAGGACGCAGTATTTT. It yields the protein CASSSDEVYRTQYF. The variable domain in full, completed from reference TRBV7-9 and TRBJ2-3, reads DTGVSQNPRHKITKRGQNVTFRCDPISEHNRLYWYRQTLGQGPEFLTYFQNEAQLEKSRLLSDRFSAERPKGSFSTLEIQRTEQGDSAMYLCASSSDEVYRTQYFGPGTRLTVL.

This chain links TRBV18 with TRBJ1-1, with D unclear. V lost 3 bases and J 11 bases, leaving 19 bases between the germline ends. CDR1 is KGHSH, CDR2 LQKENI, per germline. The CDR3 is 14 residues long. The CDR3 DNA reads TGTGCCAGCTCACCCCAGGACGGACTGAACGGGGCTTTCTTT. It yields the protein CASSPQDGLNGAFF.

V usage is TRBV5-1 and J usage is TRBJ1-2; D is unclear. The CDR3 spans 14 residues. Trimming left V 1 base short and J 8 bases short, with 15 bases between. CDR1 and CDR2 from the germline V gene are SGHRS and YFSETQ. The CDR3 loop reads CASSLMNSPGGYTF. DNA of the CDR3: TGCGCCAGCAGCTTGATGAATAGTCCCGGAGGCTACACCTTC.

The V and J genes are TRBV5-1 and TRBJ2-3; tentatively, D is TRBD2 (6 bases). Germline V gene sequence: CDR1 SGHRS, CDR2 YFSETQ. The CDR3 covers 14 residues. The germline V and J ends were trimmed by 3 bases and 4 bases, with 12 bases remaining between them. This CDR3 is CASSSGGASDTQYF. The CDR3 DNA is TGCGCCAGCAGCTCTGGAGGGGCTTCAGATACGCAGTATTTT.

The gene calls are TRBV9 and TRBJ2-5; 10 positions agree with TRBD2. The CDR3 runs to 15 residues. With 3 bases clipped from V and 4 bases from J, the junction kept 6 bases outside the gene matches. Germline V lookup: CDR1 SGDLS, CDR2 YYNGEE. The CDR3: CASSASGGASETQYF. In nucleotides, the CDR3 is TGTGCCAGCAGCGCCAGCGGGGGGGCATCAGAGACCCAGTACTTC.

The chain combines TRBV7-9 with TRBJ2-7, with a tentative D call TRBD2 (5 bases). Trimming removed 1 base from V and 2 bases from J, with 12 bases in between. CDR1 is SEHNR and CDR2 is FQNEAQ in the germline V gene (reference sequence). The CDR3 extends over 15 amino acids. The CDR3 region is CASSLDSRRAYEQYF. In DNA form, the CDR3 reads TGTGCCAGCAGCTTAGACAGTCGGCGGGCCTACGAGCAGTACTTC.

The genes are TRBV5-5 and TRBJ1-3; D ambiguous. With 2 bases removed from V and 4 bases from J, the gap between germline ends came to 13 bases. The CDR3 is made up of 15 amino acids. Looked up from germline, CDR1 is SGHKS and CDR2 is YYEKEE (reference sequence). The CDR3 nucleotides read TGTGCCAGCAGCTTATTTTTCGAGGTCGGAAACACCATATATTTT. Its protein is CASSLFFEVGNTIYF.

The chain employs TRBV2 and TRBJ2-3; 7 bases align to TRBD1. Germline-derived CDR1 and CDR2 are SNHLY and FYNNEI. The CDR3 is 14 residues long. J lost 2 bases, V lost 6 bases, and 5 bases had no gene match. CDR3 sequence: CASRDRLSTDTQYF. CDR3 sequence (DNA): TGTGCCAGCAGGGACAGGCTTTCCACAGATACGCAGTATTTT.

The chain combines TRBV18 with TRBJ1-1; D gene ambiguous. Germline V gives CDR1 KGHSH, CDR2 LQKENI. The CDR3 loop spans 14 amino acids. The V gene lost 5 bases and the J gene lost 0 bases, with 10 bases spanning the gap. The CDR3: CASSNKPMNTEAFF. The CDR3, as DNA: TGTGCCAGCTCAAACAAGCCCATGAACACTGAAGCTTTCTTT.

CDR3 sequence reads: CASSLGEGPSYEQYF. Written as DNA, the CDR3 is TGTGCCAGCAGCTTGGGGGAGGGACCCTCCTACGAGCAGTACTTC. The chain links TRBV7-3 to TRBJ2-7, with TRBD2 matching over 7 bases. Germline CDR1 reads SGHTA; CDR2 reads FQGTGA. This CDR3 is 15 amino acids long. V was pared by 3 bases and J by 0 bases, with 5 bases of the junction left unmatched.

Worth noting for this clone: Other DNA variants within this sample encode the same CDR3. The gene calls are TRBV2 and TRBJ1-6, with D tentatively TRBD1 (6 bases). V was cut by 3 bases and J by 1 base, with 7 bases left in between. The CDR3 loop spans 15 amino acids. Germline CDR1 is SNHLY and CDR2 is FYNNEI. The CDR3 nucleotides read TGTGCCAGCAGTGACCAGGGGTCCTATAATTCACCCCTCCACTTT. It specifies CASSDQGSYNSPLHF.

This chain connects TRBV18 to TRBJ1-1; D not certain. The CDR3 loop spans 12 amino acids. Per germline, CDR1 KGHSH and CDR2 LQKENI. V lost 5 bases to trimming and J lost 12 bases, with 16 bases between them. The CDR3 reads CASSSSTTFTFF. CDR3 DNA sequence: TGTGCCAGCTCATCAAGTACAACTTTCACTTTCTTT.

The CDR3 DNA reads as TGTGCCAGTAGTGCGAGCGGAGCCAACACCGGGGAGCTGTTTTTT. Translated: CASSASGANTGELFF. The V gene is TRBV19, the J gene TRBJ2-2; possible D gene TRBD2, 5 bases. V was pared by 5 bases and J by 2 bases, with 12 bases between. Germline V gene data show CDR1 as LNHDA and CDR2 as SQIVND (reference sequence). CDR3 length equals 15 residues. Complete variable domain (other parts from reference TRBV19 and TRBJ2-2): DGGITQSPKYLFRKEGQNVTLSCEQNLNHDAMYWYRQDPGQGLRLIYYSQIVNDFQKGDIAEGYSVSREKKESFPLTVTSAQKNPTAFYLCASSASGANTGELFFGEGSRLTVL.

The chain employs TRBV10-1 and TRBJ2-3; the D is unclear. The germline V and J ends were trimmed by 8 bases and 4 bases, with 13 bases remaining between them. CDR3 length: 13 amino acids. CDR1 WNHNN and CDR2 SYGVQD come from the germline V gene (reference sequence). The chain's CDR3 is CASSGPFPDTQYF. The CDR3 nucleotides are TGCGCCAGCTCCGGCCCTTTTCCAGATACGCAGTATTTT.